This TCR beta chain appears in the sequencing data of a study of blood T cells in healthy people across ages. This clonotype was seen repeatedly, ten times or more. Antigen specificity is unknown. General observations from the study: There were more naive CD4+ cells and higher diversity in long-lived donors than in aged donors. Naive T cell percentage by flow cytometry tracked strongly with beta diversity.

Total RNA, at least 5 micrograms per sample, came from PBMCs. Using a J-beta primer mix together with a sample-barcoded 5' primer, a second PCR was run for roughly 6 to 12 cycles. Each cDNA molecule was tagged by a template-switch adaptor with 12 random nucleotides. MiXCR, run by TCRdb on the 5' RACE reads, gives a single entry per CDR3 protein. The data show some 1.5 million distinct CDR3 sequences, less than 45% seen once. The CDR3 sequence is 15 residues long. V was clipped by 6 bases and J by 3 bases; unmatched bases: 10. The germline V gene has CDR1 DFQATT and CDR2 SNEGSKA (reference sequence). The chain carries TRBV20-1 and TRBJ2-7; 11 bases are shared with TRBD2. The sequenced material came from blood. This sequence was found in a woman between 18 and 30 years old in good health. The CDR3 nucleotides read TGCAGTGCCCCTAGCGGGAGGCCGCCCTACTACGAGCAGTACTTC. Its protein is CSAPSGRPPYYEQYF.